The rows below give T cell receptor beta chains drawn from one sample of a study of T cell repertoires in cytomegalovirus infection. TCRdb recomputed calls from the reads with MiXCR, one row per CDR3 protein. This table holds just under 550,000 distinct CDR3 sequences, approximately 26% found once. The sequencing sample was made of PBMCs. The receptors shown here come from a human donor in good health (CMV status not recorded). Some clones in this sample may be carry-over from other donors' samples. The conserved cysteine and the conserved F or W are not part of the CDR3 here. Each record gives: V gene, clone size, CDR3 protein. Rows may omit the clone size; those that give it use once, few, many or a size class.

v_call: TRBV7-6
clone_size: many
cdr3_aa: ASSVTGGGYNEKLF

v_call: TRBV27
clone_size: NA
cdr3_aa: ASTRTAIPNQPQH

v_call: TRBV7-2
clone_size: many
cdr3_aa: ASSLGSGLLREKLF

v_call: TRBV5-4
clone_size: NA
cdr3_aa: ASSSTVTGLMGYEQY

v_call: TRBV2
clone_size: NA
cdr3_aa: ASRTDREGADTQY

v_call: TRBV6-5
clone_size: NA
cdr3_aa: ASSRGSGAYGYT

v_call: TRBV6-1
clone_size: few
cdr3_aa: ASSMAKGLGPGELF

v_call: TRBV20-1
clone_size: few
cdr3_aa: SGRSASGRDNEQF

v_call: TRBV4-2
clone_size: NA
cdr3_aa: ASSQAMGQGYDTQY

v_call: TRBV5-4
clone_size: NA
cdr3_aa: ASSPASGRVLTDTQY

v_call: TRBV5-6
clone_size: few
cdr3_aa: ASSLALTSGYNEQF

v_call: TRBV12-3/TRBV12-4
clone_size: NA
cdr3_aa: ASRTGSQPQH

v_call: TRBV12-3/TRBV12-4
clone_size: many
cdr3_aa: ASSPRLAEIQETQY

v_call: TRBV5-5
clone_size: many
cdr3_aa: ASSLGRISLTEETQY

v_call: TRBV29-1
clone_size: NA
cdr3_aa: SVAQNEAF

v_call: TRBV12-3/TRBV12-4
clone_size: few
cdr3_aa: ASSLKWSTEAF

v_call: TRBV11-3
clone_size: few
cdr3_aa: ASSAFGGGGGNEQF

v_call: TRBV6-1
clone_size: NA
cdr3_aa: ASSEGGLGQPQH

v_call: TRBV19
clone_size: NA
cdr3_aa: ASSMTTYNEQF

v_call: TRBV9
clone_size: NA
cdr3_aa: ASSVAPGGDVQY

v_call: TRBV7-2
clone_size: many
cdr3_aa: ASSTRTGWNEKLF

v_call: TRBV7-2
clone_size: NA
cdr3_aa: ASSPASIPETQY

v_call: TRBV30
clone_size: NA
cdr3_aa: AWSLQVNTEAF

v_call: TRBV25-1
clone_size: NA
cdr3_aa: ASSALEGPRNEQF

v_call: TRBV6-2/TRBV6-3
clone_size: NA
cdr3_aa: ASSYGGRTFSGNGYT

v_call: TRBV20-1
clone_size: NA
cdr3_aa: SASPVITGETQY

v_call: TRBV12-3/TRBV12-4
clone_size: NA
cdr3_aa: ASSFFGRRGYNEQF

v_call: TRBV6-2/TRBV6-3
clone_size: many
cdr3_aa: ASSSPGQVFMNTEAF

v_call: TRBV11-3
clone_size: NA
cdr3_aa: ASSEGQGSGTQETQY

v_call: TRBV7-8
clone_size: many
cdr3_aa: ASSLVGGAGGEQF

v_call: TRBV20-1
clone_size: NA
cdr3_aa: SAMAGGMETQY

v_call: TRBV4-2
clone_size: few
cdr3_aa: ASSQDMTSGAYEQY

v_call: TRBV7-9
clone_size: NA
cdr3_aa: ASSLSGTGVNEQF

v_call: TRBV6-2/TRBV6-3
clone_size: few
cdr3_aa: ASSYGPGLAGVGLEQY

v_call: TRBV28
clone_size: many
cdr3_aa: ASSVIGNFGYT

v_call: TRBV7-2
clone_size: many
cdr3_aa: ASSYRPTSGSSGANVLT

v_call: TRBV4-3
clone_size: NA
cdr3_aa: ASSQDINTGELF

v_call: TRBV20-1
clone_size: NA
cdr3_aa: SARDPTGYNGELF

v_call: TRBV7-9
clone_size: few
cdr3_aa: ASSSGTGEQETQY

v_call: TRBV6-2/TRBV6-3
clone_size: few
cdr3_aa: ASSYPRQGPSAQTYEQY

v_call: TRBV18
clone_size: few
cdr3_aa: ASSPPLGRATYGYT

v_call: TRBV24-1
clone_size: once
cdr3_aa: ATSARNQPQH

v_call: TRBV12-3/TRBV12-4
clone_size: few
cdr3_aa: ASTYGRATAGEQF

v_call: TRBV7-2
clone_size: many
cdr3_aa: ASSWRRSNEQF

v_call: TRBV27
clone_size: NA
cdr3_aa: ASSSWTGENEQY

v_call: TRBV2
clone_size: NA
cdr3_aa: ASSEASNRGNQPQH

v_call: TRBV18
clone_size: NA
cdr3_aa: ASSPRGEVFYGYT

v_call: TRBV6-1
clone_size: NA
cdr3_aa: ASSLLSTGGEAF

v_call: TRBV7-9
clone_size: few
cdr3_aa: ASSSGLAFGTDTQY

v_call: TRBV7-6
clone_size: few
cdr3_aa: ASSLRMATGSSGELF

v_call: TRBV18
clone_size: few
cdr3_aa: ASSPQGGLNTEAF

v_call: TRBV20-1
clone_size: many
cdr3_aa: SARDLSGYEQY

v_call: TRBV11-2
clone_size: NA
cdr3_aa: ASSLSHQTQY

v_call: TRBV28
clone_size: few
cdr3_aa: ASSSGTSGDNEQF

v_call: TRBV15
clone_size: few
cdr3_aa: ATSTSRDQPQH

v_call: TRBV5-4
clone_size: few
cdr3_aa: ASSPSLGQTNTEAF

v_call: TRBV28
clone_size: few
cdr3_aa: ASSTHLTGGPIDTQY

v_call: TRBV5-5
clone_size: NA
cdr3_aa: ASSFGPGAAGNTIY